Each of the 30 T cell receptor beta chains below was sequenced from the same sample in a study of PD-L1 blockade in urothelial cancer. This sample's time point: peripheral blood 6 weeks after treatment start. Clones were sequenced by immunoSEQ multiplex PCR, and TCRdb holds only the in-frame ones, with some missing. The sample lists about 48,000 clones, 65% to 85% occurring once. The sample here was PBMCs, taken around atezolizumab (anti-PD-L1) treatment. These receptors all come from a man aged 70-80 years with urothelial cancer.

This clone was recorded a few times. The chain is built from TRBV6-1 and TRBJ2-7; tentatively, D is TRBD2 (6 bases). The CDR3 is made up of 14 amino acids. Trimming cost V 6 bases and J 0 bases, with 12 bases left between them. Germline V lookup: CDR1 MNHNS, CDR2 SASEGT. This chain's CDR3 is CASSHSGSSYEQYF. The CDR3 DNA reads TGTGCCAGCAGCCATAGCGGCTCCTCCTACGAGCAGTACTTC.

The V gene is TRBV7-2, the J gene TRBJ2-6; D remains unclear. This CDR3 has 15 residues. Trimming removed 2 bases from V and 0 bases from J, with 5 bases in between. The germline CDR1 and CDR2 sequences are SGHTA and FQGNSA. The DNA of the CDR3 is TGTGCCAGCAGCTTATACAGCTCTGGGGCCAACGTCCTGACTTTC. Protein: CASSLYSSGANVLTF.

The chain couples TRBV10-3 to TRBJ2-5, with TRBD1 matching over 9 bases. Trimming removed 10 bases from V and 4 bases from J; junction bases left unmatched: 4. The CDR3 has 12 amino acids. CDR1 and CDR2 (germline): ENHRY, SYGVKD. The CDR3 DNA reads TGTGCCAGCGGGGACAGGGCAGAGACCCAGTACTTC. Protein product: CASGDRAETQYF.

The sample holds one count of this clone. V usage is TRBV2 and J usage is TRBJ2-7, with D possibly matching TRBD2 (5 bases). The CDR3 loop spans 12 amino acids. The V end was cut by 6 bases, the J end by 2 bases, with 8 bases between. Germline V gene lookup returns CDR1 SNHLY and CDR2 FYNNEI. The CDR3 sequence is CASRQTTYEQYF. The CDR3 nucleotides are TGTGCCAGCAGACAGACTACCTACGAGCAGTACTTC.

This clone appeared a single time. The chain carries TRBV5-1 and TRBJ1-5, with unresolved D. The germline CDR1 and CDR2 sequences are SGHRS and YFSETQ. V lost 4 bases to trimming and J lost 0 bases, with 23 bases between them. The CDR3 is 19 residues long. The CDR3 DNA reads as TGCGCCAGCAGCAATAGTACAGCTCGTAAACCCTATAGCAATCAGCCCCAGCATTTT. Encoded protein: CASSNSTARKPYSNQPQHF.

The V and J genes are TRBV27 and TRBJ2-7; 12 nucleotides align to TRBD2. Germline V gene sequence: CDR1 MNHEY, CDR2 SMNVEV (reference sequence). The length of the CDR3 is 16 residues. V lost 3 bases to trimming and J lost 2 bases; unmatched junction nucleotides: 5. CDR3 in amino acids: CASSFRLAGGPYEQYF. CDR3 nucleotides: TGTGCCAGCAGTTTTCGTCTAGCGGGAGGGCCCTACGAGCAGTACTTC.

This clone was counted a few times. V gene TRBV10-1 combines with J gene TRBJ2-2; TRBD1 matches at 9 bases. The CDR3 spans 15 residues. With V trimmed by 6 bases and J by 4 bases, 6 bases remained unmatched. Germline V lookup: CDR1 WNHNN, CDR2 SYGVQD (reference sequence). CDR3 in amino acids: CASSGQGSGTGELFF. In DNA form, the CDR3 reads TGCGCCAGCAGCGGACAGGGGTCGGGCACCGGGGAGCTGTTTTTT.

J is TRBJ2-1 and V is TRBV4-2; the match to TRBD2 covers 9 bases. The V and J ends lost 0 bases and 4 bases, in that order; junction bases with no gene match: 7. Looked up from germline, CDR1 is LGHNA and CDR2 is YNFKEQ. The CDR3 is made up of 17 amino acids. CDR3 coding DNA: TGTGCCAGCAGCCAAGACGGTGGGACTAGCCTTTACAATGAGCAGTTCTTC. It specifies CASSQDGGTSLYNEQFF.

V gene TRBV19 combines with J gene TRBJ2-2; 13 bases fit TRBD2. V lost 6 bases to trimming and J lost 7 bases; unmatched junction nucleotides: 8. CDR1 LNHDA and CDR2 SQIVND come from the germline V gene (reference sequence). The CDR3 spans 16 residues. The CDR3 region is CASSPRLAGGNGELFF. The DNA for the CDR3 is TGTGCCAGTAGCCCCCGACTAGCGGGAGGCAACGGGGAGCTGTTTTTT.

The J gene is TRBJ2-2, the V gene TRBV6-5; D is possibly TRBD2 (6 bases). Trimming took 0 bases from V and 7 from J, leaving 9 bases between them. Germline V CDR1 and CDR2: MNHEY, SVGAGI. This CDR3 is 14 amino acids long. The DNA for the CDR3 is TGTGCCAGCAGTTACTCCGGGGGAAACGGGGAGCTGTTTTTT. It yields the protein CASSYSGGNGELFF.

V usage is TRBV9 and J usage is TRBJ2-2; 7 bases are shared with TRBD1. The trim removed 0 bases at V and 8 bases at J, leaving 10 bases unmatched. Germline values: CDR1 SGDLS, CDR2 YYNGEE. The CDR3 covers 16 residues. CDR3 coding DNA: TGTGCCAGCAGCGTAGGTCGGACAGGAGCAGGGGGGGAGCTGTTTTTT. The encoded protein is CASSVGRTGAGGELFF.

J is TRBJ2-7 and V is TRBV28; no firm D call. The length of the CDR3 is 16 residues. Germline loops: CDR1 MDHEN, CDR2 SYDVKM. V was pared by 3 bases and J by 0 bases, with 15 bases between. CDR3 protein: CASSLVQANPSYEQYF. The CDR3 DNA follows: TGTGCCAGCAGTTTGGTCCAGGCAAATCCCTCCTACGAGCAGTACTTC. Using reference TRBV28 and TRBJ2-7 for the parts outside the CDR3, the full variable domain is DVKVTQSSRYLVKRTGEKVFLECVQDMDHENMFWYRQDPGLGLRLIYFSYDVKMKEKGDIPEGYSVSREKKERFSLILESASTNQTSMYLCASSLVQANPSYEQYFGPGTRLTVT.

In its sample, this clone was seen once. The chain is built from TRBV27 and TRBJ2-4; no firm D call. This CDR3 has 14 amino acids. The V gene's germline CDR1 is MNHEY and CDR2 SMNVEV (reference sequence). Trimming cost V 4 bases and J 0 bases, with 7 bases left between them. The CDR3 loop is CASSYNLAKNIQYF. CDR3 nucleotide sequence: TGTGCCAGCAGTTACAACCTAGCCAAAAACATTCAGTACTTC.

J is TRBJ2-2 and V is TRBV28, with D perhaps TRBD1 (5 bases). The CDR3 runs 15 residues. The V end was cut by 10 bases, the J end by 5 bases, with 20 bases between. Germline V gene sequence: CDR1 MDHEN, CDR2 SYDVKM. The CDR3 sequence: CATLSRGARTGELFF. The DNA of the CDR3 is TGTGCCACCCTATCTAGGGGCGCGCGGACCGGGGAGCTGTTTTTT.

This chain uses TRBV23-1 with TRBJ2-7, with 10 positions matching TRBD1. Being an ORF, TRBV23-1 has a function that is uncertain. J lost 2 bases, V lost 6 bases, and 7 bases had no gene match. The CDR3 has 15 residues. CDR3 residues: CASSRQGAGPYEQYF. The CDR3, as DNA: TGCGCCAGCAGCCGACAGGGGGCAGGACCCTACGAGCAGTACTTC.

This chain uses TRBV19 with TRBJ2-3; TRBD1 matches 7 bases. The CDR3 totals 18 residues. Unmatched junction bases numbered 9, after V lost 0 bases and J lost 0 bases. Germline assignment: CDR1 LNHDA and CDR2 SQIVND (reference sequence). The CDR3 protein is CASSIESPGQLSTDTQYF. The CDR3, as DNA: TGTGCCAGTAGTATAGAATCACCGGGACAGCTTAGCACAGATACGCAGTATTTT.

The V gene is TRBV11-2, the J gene TRBJ2-2; 9 nucleotides agree with TRBD2. Per the germline V gene, CDR1 is SGHAT and CDR2 is FQNNGV. This CDR3 is 18 amino acids long. V shed 6 bases and J 6 bases; nucleotides not matched to a gene: 17. As DNA, the CDR3 is TGTGCCAGCAGACCACCCCAGGCGGGAGGGCCAAGGGCCGGGGAGCTGTTTTTT. Translating it yields CASRPPQAGGPRAGELFF.

V usage is TRBV28 and J usage is TRBJ2-3; 14 nucleotides line up with TRBD2. Germline V gene data show CDR1 as MDHEN and CDR2 as SYDVKM. The CDR3 has 17 amino acids. Trimming took 1 base from V and 5 from J; bases not matched to a gene: 5. CDR3 sequence (DNA): TGTGCCAGCAGTTTATATGGGGGACTAGCGGGAGTAGATACGCAGTATTTT. Its protein is CASSLYGGLAGVDTQYF.

This chain uses TRBV18 with TRBJ2-5; 7 nucleotides align to TRBD1. This CDR3 is built from 13 residues. From germline, CDR1 is KGHSH and CDR2 LQKENI. V trimming: 3 bases; J trimming: 3 bases; junction bases outside the gene matches: 1. For the CDR3, the DNA is TGTGCCAGCTCACCTGGACAGGAAGAGACCCAGTACTTC. It is translated as CASSPGQEETQYF.

The V call is TRBV7-9, the J call TRBJ2-5, with D possibly being TRBD1 (6 bases). V lost 2 bases and J 5 bases, leaving 15 bases between the germline ends. The germline V gene has CDR1 SEHNR and CDR2 FQNEAQ (reference sequence). This CDR3 is built from 15 residues. The CDR3 bases are TGTGCCAGCAGCTTAAAGCAGGGGATTGGGGAGACCCAGTACTTC. Protein product: CASSLKQGIGETQYF.

The chain carries TRBV18 and TRBJ2-5; no reliable D call. CDR3 length equals 16 residues. The germline gives CDR1 KGHSH, CDR2 LQKENI. The V gene lost 1 base and the J gene lost 3 bases, with 15 bases spanning the gap. DNA for the CDR3: TGTGCCAGCTCACCACAGGTTGGCGGTCCCGAAGAGACCCAGTACTTC. This sequence encodes CASSPQVGGPEETQYF.

This clone is a singleton in its sample. The chain employs TRBV7-5 and TRBJ1-5; TRBD1, as called in the table, went unchecked against the DNA. TRBV7-5 is labeled a pseudogene. The CDR3 consists of 16 residues. The DNA of the CDR3 is TGTGCCAGAAGCGTTCGGACAGGGGAAAGCAATCAGCCCCAGCATTTT. It translates to CARSVRTGESNQPQHF.

The chain has TRBV28 and TRBJ2-1, with a tentative D call TRBD2 (7 bases). V lost 3 bases and J 7 bases, leaving 13 bases between the germline ends. There are 14 residues in the CDR3. The germline V gene has CDR1 MDHEN and CDR2 SYDVKM. CDR3 DNA: TGTGCCAGCAGTTTGGGGGGGCGTCGAAATGAGCAGTTCTTC. Protein product: CASSLGGRRNEQFF.

This clone was counted a single time. This rearrangement joins TRBV2 to TRBJ1-3; 12 bases align to TRBD1. V dropped 8 bases and J dropped 2; count of bases not matched to a gene: 7. Germline V gene sequence: CDR1 SNHLY, CDR2 FYNNEI. The CDR3 consists of 16 residues. As DNA, the CDR3 is TGTGCCAGCGGGGGACAGGGGGCGTACGCTGGAAACACCATATATTTT. Protein: CASGGQGAYAGNTIYF.

The V and J genes are TRBV6-1 and TRBJ2-1, with D possibly being TRBD1 (5 bases). The germline CDR1 and CDR2 sequences are MNHNS and SASEGT. The CDR3 has 12 residues. The V end lost 3 bases, the J end lost 8 bases, and 8 bases lay between the germline ends. This chain's CDR3 is CASSDQGYEQFF. The CDR3 DNA is TGTGCCAGCAGTGATCAGGGTTATGAGCAGTTCTTC.

This clone is deemed medium-sized. The chain uses TRBV9 and TRBJ1-2; TRBD1 is a possible D gene (6 bases). From germline, CDR1 is SGDLS and CDR2 YYNGEE. With 3 bases removed from V and 7 bases from J, the gap between germline ends came to 19 bases. CDR3 size: 15 residues. The CDR3 loop reads CASSGVMDSLTGYTF. The CDR3 DNA reads TGTGCCAGCAGCGGCGTGATGGACAGTCTGACTGGCTACACCTTC.

V is TRBV6-4 and J is TRBJ2-2; D possibly corresponds to TRBD1 (6 bases). Germline values: CDR1 MRHNA, CDR2 SNTAGT. The CDR3 totals 14 residues. V lost 5 bases and J 6 bases, leaving 13 bases between the germline ends. The CDR3 nucleotides read TGTGCCAGCAGTTGGGGGACAAACTCCGGGGAGCTGTTTTTT. Its protein product is CASSWGTNSGELFF.

CDR3 in DNA: TGTGCCAGCTCACCCTCCGACCTGGGACAGGGTGGCAATGAGCAGTTCTTC. This translates into CASSPSDLGQGGNEQFF. The chain combines TRBV18 with TRBJ2-1, with 9 bases identical to TRBD1. The CDR3 has 17 residues. V trimming: 3 bases; J trimming: 6 bases; junction bases outside the gene matches: 12. In germline, CDR1 is KGHSH, CDR2 LQKENI.

The chain recombines TRBV19 with TRBJ1-5, with no clear D. The V end lost 8 bases, the J end lost 5 bases, and 13 bases lay between the germline ends. Germline lookup yields CDR1 LNHDA and CDR2 SQIVND (reference sequence). CDR3 size: 13 residues. The CDR3 DNA is TGTGCCAGTTCGGGAGTATTCCATCAGCCCCAGCATTTT. This translates into CASSGVFHQPQHF.

The chain has TRBV9 and TRBJ2-7, with 15 bases matching TRBD2. Germline trimming cut 4 bases from V and 3 bases from J; bases unmatched to any gene: 8. This CDR3 region has 17 residues. In germline, CDR1 is SGDLS, CDR2 YYNGEE. The CDR3 sequence: CASSPGLAGGISYEQYF. The DNA of the CDR3 is TGTGCCAGCAGCCCAGGACTAGCGGGAGGGATCAGCTACGAGCAGTACTTC.